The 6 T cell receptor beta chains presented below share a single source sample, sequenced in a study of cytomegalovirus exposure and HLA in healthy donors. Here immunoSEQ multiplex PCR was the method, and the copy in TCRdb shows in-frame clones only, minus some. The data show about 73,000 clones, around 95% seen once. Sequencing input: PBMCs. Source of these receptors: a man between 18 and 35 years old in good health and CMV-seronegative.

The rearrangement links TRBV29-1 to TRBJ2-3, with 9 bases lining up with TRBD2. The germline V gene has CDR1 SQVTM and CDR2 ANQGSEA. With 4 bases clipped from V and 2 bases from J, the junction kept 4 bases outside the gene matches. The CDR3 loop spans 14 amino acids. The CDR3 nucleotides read TGCAGCGTTGTATCTAGCGGGGTCACAGATACGCAGTATTTT. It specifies CSVVSSGVTDTQYF.

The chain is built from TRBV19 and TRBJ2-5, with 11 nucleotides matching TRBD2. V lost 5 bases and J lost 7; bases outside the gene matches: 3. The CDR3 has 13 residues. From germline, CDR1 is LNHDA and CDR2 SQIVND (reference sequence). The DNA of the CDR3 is TGTGCCAGTAGTTCCACTAGCGGGGGGACCCAGTACTTC. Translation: CASSSTSGGTQYF.

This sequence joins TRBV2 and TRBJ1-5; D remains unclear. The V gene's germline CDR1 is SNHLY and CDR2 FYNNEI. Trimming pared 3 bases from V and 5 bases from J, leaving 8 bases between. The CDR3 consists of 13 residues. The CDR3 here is CASSEEGDQPQHF. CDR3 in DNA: TGTGCCAGCAGTGAGGAGGGCGATCAGCCCCAGCATTTT.

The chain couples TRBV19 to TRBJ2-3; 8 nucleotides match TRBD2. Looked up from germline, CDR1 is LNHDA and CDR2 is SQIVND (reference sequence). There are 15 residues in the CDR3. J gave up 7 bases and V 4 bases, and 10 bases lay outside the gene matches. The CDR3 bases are TGTGCCAGTAGTACGACCGGGGGGGCCGAATATACGCAGTATTTT. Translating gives CASSTTGGAEYTQYF.

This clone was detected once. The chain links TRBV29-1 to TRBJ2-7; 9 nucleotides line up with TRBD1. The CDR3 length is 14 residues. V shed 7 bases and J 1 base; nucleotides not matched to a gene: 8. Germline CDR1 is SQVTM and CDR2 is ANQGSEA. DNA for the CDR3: TGCAGCGGAAAGGACAGGGGACCTTCCTACGAGCAGTACTTC. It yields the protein CSGKDRGPSYEQYF.

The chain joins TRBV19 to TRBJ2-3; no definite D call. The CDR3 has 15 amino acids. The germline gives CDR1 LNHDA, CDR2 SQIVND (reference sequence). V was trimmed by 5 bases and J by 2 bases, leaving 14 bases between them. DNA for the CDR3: TGTGCCAGTAGTTACTACTTAGGCTACACAGATACGCAGTATTTT. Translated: CASSYYLGYTDTQYF.